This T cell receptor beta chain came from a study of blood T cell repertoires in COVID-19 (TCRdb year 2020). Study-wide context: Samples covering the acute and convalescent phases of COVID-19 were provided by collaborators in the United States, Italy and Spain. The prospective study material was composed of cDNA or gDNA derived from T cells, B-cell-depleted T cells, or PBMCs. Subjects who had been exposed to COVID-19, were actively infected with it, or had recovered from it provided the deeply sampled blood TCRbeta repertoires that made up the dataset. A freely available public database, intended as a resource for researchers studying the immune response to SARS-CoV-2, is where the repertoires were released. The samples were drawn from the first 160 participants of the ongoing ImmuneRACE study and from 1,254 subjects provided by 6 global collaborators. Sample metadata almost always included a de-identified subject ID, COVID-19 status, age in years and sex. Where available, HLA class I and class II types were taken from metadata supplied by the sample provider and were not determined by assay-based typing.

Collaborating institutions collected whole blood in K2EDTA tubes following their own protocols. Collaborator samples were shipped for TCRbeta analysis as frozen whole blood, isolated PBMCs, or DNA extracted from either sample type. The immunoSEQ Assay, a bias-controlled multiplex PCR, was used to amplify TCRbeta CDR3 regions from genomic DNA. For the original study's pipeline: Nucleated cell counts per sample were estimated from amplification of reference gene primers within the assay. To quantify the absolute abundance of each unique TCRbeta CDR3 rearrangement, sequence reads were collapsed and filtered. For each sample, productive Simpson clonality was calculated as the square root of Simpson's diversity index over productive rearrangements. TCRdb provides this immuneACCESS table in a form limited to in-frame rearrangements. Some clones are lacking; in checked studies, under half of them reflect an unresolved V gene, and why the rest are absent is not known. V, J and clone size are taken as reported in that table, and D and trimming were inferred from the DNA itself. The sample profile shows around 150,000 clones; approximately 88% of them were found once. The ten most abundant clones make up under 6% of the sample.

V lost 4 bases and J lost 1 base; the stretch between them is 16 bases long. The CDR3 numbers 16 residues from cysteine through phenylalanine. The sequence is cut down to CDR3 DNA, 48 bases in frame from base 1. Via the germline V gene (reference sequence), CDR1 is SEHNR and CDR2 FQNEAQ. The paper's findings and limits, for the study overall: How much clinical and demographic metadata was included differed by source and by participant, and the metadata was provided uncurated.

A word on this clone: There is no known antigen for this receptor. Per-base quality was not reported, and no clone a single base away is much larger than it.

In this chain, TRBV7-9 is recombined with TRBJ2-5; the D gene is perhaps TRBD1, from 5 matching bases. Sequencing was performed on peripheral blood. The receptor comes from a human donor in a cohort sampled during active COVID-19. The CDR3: CASSSQDNIFQETQYF. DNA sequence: TGTGCCAGCAGCTCCCAGGACAACATCTTCCAAGAGACCCAGTACTTC.